These 12 T cell receptor beta chains were all obtained from the same sample, sequenced in a study of tumor-infiltrating lymphocytes in primary liver carcinoma. Germline DNA was extracted too, while blood RNA derived from unsorted whole blood. A primer in the constant region served to generate TCR beta cDNA from roughly 520 ng of total RNA. Generation of the TCR beta libraries relied on three nested multiplex PCR rounds using slightly modified ARM-PCR. It was with TRBV1-TRBV30 forward primers and a C-beta reverse primer that the first two PCR rounds were run, at roughly 10 cycles each. In TCRdb, the multiplex PCR reads were re-called with MiXCR into one record per CDR3 protein. This table has more than 150,000 distinct CDR3 sequences, less than 65% appearing once. Sequences were obtained from peripheral blood. The receptors shown here come from a man aged 40-49 years with primary liver carcinoma and hepatitis B virus infection.

Of note for this clonotype: A much bigger clone sits one base away, suggesting this may be a read error. The V call is TRBV11-3, the J call TRBJ2-3; possibly TRBD2 for D (5 bases). The CDR3 loop spans 15 amino acids. The germline gives CDR1 SGHNT, CDR2 YENEEA. The CDR3 DNA follows: TGTGCCAGCAGCTTAGGGTCTAGCCGCACAGATACGCGGTATTTT. Its protein product is CASSLGSSRTDTRYF.

This clonotype was seen just once. CDR3 DNA sequence: TGCGCCAGCAGCTCGACAGGGGATCAGCCCCAGCATTTT. It is translated as CASSSTGDQPQHF. This chain uses TRBV5-1 with TRBJ1-5, with TRBD1 matching over 8 bases. This CDR3 spans 13 amino acids. Trimming removed 3 bases from V and 5 bases from J; junction bases left unmatched: 1. Per the germline V gene, CDR1 is SGHRS and CDR2 is YFSETQ. Based on the CDR3 plus reference TRBV5-1 and TRBJ1-5, the full variable domain is KAGVTQTPRYLIKTRGQQVTLSCSPISGHRSVSWYQQTPGQGLQFLFEYFSETQRNKGNFPGRFSGRQFSNSRSEMNVSTLELGDSALYLCASSSTGDQPQHFGDGTRLSIL.

With regard to this clonotype: An end of the junction differs from the germline gene, which may be a read error. This chain connects TRBV11-2 to TRBJ2-2; possibly TRBD2 for D (5 bases). The CDR3 extends over 15 amino acids. Germline CDR1 SGHAT, CDR2 FQNNGV. In DNA, the CDR3 is TGTGCCAGCAATCTTTTTTCGTCGAACACCGGGGAGATGTTTTTT. Protein: CASNLFSSNTGEMFF.

For this clonotype: It may be a read error: a sequence one base away is much more abundant. The CDR3 spells CASSRDRVFTGGLFF. The CDR3 DNA sequence: TGCGCCAGCAGTCGGGACAGGGTTTTCACCGGGGGGCTGTTTTTT. This sequence joins TRBV4-1 and TRBJ2-2; 9 bases match TRBD1. CDR3 length equals 15 residues. Germline V gives CDR1 MGHRA, CDR2 YSYEKL.

Details on this clonotype: Germline is not matched at one junction end, which may reflect a read error. V is TRBV29-1 and J is TRBJ2-5; D gene ambiguous. Germline V gives CDR1 SQVTM, CDR2 ANQGSEA. The CDR3 sequence is 12 residues long. The CDR3 sequence: CNVEDDPETQYF. CDR3 sequence (DNA): TGCAACGTTGAAGATGATCCAGAGACCCAGTACTTC.

V is TRBV29-1 and J is TRBJ2-7; D is uncertain. The CDR3 loop spans 13 amino acids. Germline CDR1 is SQVTM and CDR2 is ANQGSEA. The V and J ends lost 7 bases and 2 bases respectively, with 15 bases between them. CDR3 residues: CSAEATDTYEQYF. CDR3 DNA sequence: TGCAGCGCCGAGGCCACGGATACCTACGAGCAGTACTTC.

CDR3 coding DNA: TGTGCCTCCAGGAGGAGCTCCTATAATTCACCCCTCCACTTT. It codes for CASRRSSYNSPLHF. V gene TRBV30 combines with J gene TRBJ1-6; no firm D call. V was trimmed by 7 bases and J by 0 bases, leaving 10 bases between them. The V gene's germline CDR1 is GTSNPN and CDR2 SVGIG (reference sequence). The CDR3 length is 14 residues.

This clonotype was seen a handful of times. This chain links TRBV7-9 with TRBJ2-5; D may correspond to TRBD1 or TRBD2 (5 bases each). Germline CDR1 SEHNR, CDR2 FQNEAQ (reference sequence). Trimming took off 5 bases at V and 5 bases at J, with 12 bases between the two ends. This CDR3 has 13 amino acids. CDR3 protein: CASSRVEGETQYF. The DNA of the CDR3 is TGTGCCAGCAGCAGGGTAGAGGGGGAGACCCAGTACTTC.

The V call is TRBV6-2 or TRBV6-3, the J call TRBJ2-1, with TRBD2 matching 7 bases. Per the germline V gene, CDR1 is MNHEY and CDR2 is SVGEGT. The junction had 10 bases not matched to a gene; V was cut back by 6 bases and J by 8 bases. This CDR3 comprises 14 residues. The CDR3 here is CASSLWTGGDEQFF. The CDR3 nucleotides are TGTGCCAGCAGCCTTTGGACTGGGGGGGATGAGCAGTTCTTC.

The chain combines TRBV4-2 with TRBJ2-1; possibly TRBD2 for D (6 bases). V was pared by 0 bases and J by 6 bases, with 15 bases between. Germline CDR1 is LGHNA and CDR2 is YNFKEQ. There are 16 residues in the CDR3. The CDR3 sequence: CASSQDRRAEGNEQFF. The CDR3 DNA reads TGTGCCAGCAGCCAAGATAGGAGGGCCGAGGGCAATGAGCAGTTCTTC.

This clonotype was seen a handful of times. One junction end does not reproduce the germline sequence, and a read error may be involved. The chain recombines TRBV11-2 with TRBJ2-1; D is uncertain. This CDR3 contains 11 residues. Germline CDR1 reads SGHAT; CDR2 reads FQNNGV. CDR3 sequence reads: CASSPSFEQSF. The CDR3 DNA is TGTGCCAGCAGCCCCTCGTTTGAGCAGTCCTTC.

The chain links TRBV20-1 to TRBJ2-2, with TRBD1 identical over 8 bases. The CDR3 is 18 amino acids. The V and J ends lost 1 base and 6 bases, in that order; junction bases with no gene match: 16. Per the germline V gene, CDR1 is DFQATT and CDR2 is SNEGSKA (reference sequence). CDR3 nucleotide sequence: TGCAGTGCTAGAGGTCAAAATCACGCGGACAGGGTCCCCGGGGAGCTGTTTTTT. This gives the protein CSARGQNHADRVPGELFF.